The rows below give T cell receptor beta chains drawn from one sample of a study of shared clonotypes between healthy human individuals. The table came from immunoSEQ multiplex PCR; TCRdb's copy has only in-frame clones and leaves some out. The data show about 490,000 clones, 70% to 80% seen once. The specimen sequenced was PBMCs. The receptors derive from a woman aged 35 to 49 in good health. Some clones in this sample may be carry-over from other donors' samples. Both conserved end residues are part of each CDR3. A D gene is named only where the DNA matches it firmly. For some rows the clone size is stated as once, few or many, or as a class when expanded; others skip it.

CDR3 protein: CSVEGAERDTQYF; CDR3 DNA: TGCAGCGTTGAGGGGGCCGAGAGAGATACGCAGTATTTT; D gene: -; J gene: TRBJ2-3; clone size: -; V gene: TRBV29-1
CDR3 protein: CAISESLAETYNEQFF; CDR3 DNA: TGTGCCATCAGTGAGTCACTAGCGGAGACCTATAATGAGCAGTTCTTC; D gene: TRBD2; J gene: TRBJ2-1; clone size: -; V gene: TRBV10-3
CDR3 protein: CASSQAATGGSEKLFF; CDR3 DNA: TGTGCCAGCAGCCAAGCTGCGACAGGGGGAAGTGAAAAACTGTTTTTT; D gene: TRBD1; J gene: TRBJ1-4; clone size: once; V gene: TRBV4-2
CDR3 protein: CASSRQGGSGELFF; CDR3 DNA: TGTGCCAGCAGCCGCCAGGGTGGGTCCGGGGAGCTGTTTTTT; D gene: -; J gene: TRBJ2-2; clone size: few; V gene: TRBV9
CDR3 protein: CASSATGTSGSYEQYF; CDR3 DNA: TGTGCCAGCAGTGCCACCGGGACTAGCGGTTCCTACGAGCAGTACTTC; D gene: TRBD2; J gene: TRBJ2-7; clone size: few; V gene: TRBV28
CDR3 protein: CASSLTTYEQYF; CDR3 DNA: TGTGCCAGCAGCTTAACTACCTACGAGCAGTACTTC; D gene: -; J gene: TRBJ2-7; clone size: -; V gene: TRBV7-3
CDR3 protein: CASSRDTLKLNYGYTF; CDR3 DNA: TGTGCCAGCTCCCGCGACACGTTAAAGCTCAATTATGGCTACACCTTC; D gene: -; J gene: TRBJ1-2; clone size: -; V gene: TRBV18
CDR3 protein: CAWSAASGSWDEQFF; CDR3 DNA: TGTGCCTGGAGTGCGGCTAGCGGGAGCTGGGATGAGCAGTTCTTC; D gene: TRBD2; J gene: TRBJ2-1; clone size: -; V gene: TRBV30
CDR3 protein: CASSLGAGRTRTDNEQFF; CDR3 DNA: TGTGCCAGCAGCTTGGGAGCGGGTCGAACCCGAACAGACAATGAGCAGTTCTTC; D gene: -; J gene: TRBJ2-1; clone size: -; V gene: TRBV5-4
CDR3 protein: CASSPADNVSKQYF; CDR3 DNA: TGTGCCAGCAGCCCAGCCGACAATGTCTCTAAGCAGTACTTC; D gene: -; J gene: TRBJ2-7; clone size: -; V gene: TRBV28
CDR3 protein: CASSDVADFSTDTQYF; CDR3 DNA: TGTGCCAGCAGTGATGTCGCGGACTTTAGCACAGATACGCAGTATTTT; D gene: -; J gene: TRBJ2-3; clone size: few; V gene: TRBV2
CDR3 protein: CAWSVTVGEQFF; CDR3 DNA: TGTGCCTGGAGTGTCACCGTGGGGGAGCAGTTCTTC; D gene: -; J gene: TRBJ2-1; clone size: -; V gene: TRBV30
CDR3 protein: CAWSYVGTGDQPQHF; CDR3 DNA: TGTGCCTGGAGTTACGTAGGGACAGGGGATCAGCCCCAGCATTTT; D gene: TRBD1; J gene: TRBJ1-5; clone size: few; V gene: TRBV30
CDR3 protein: CASSLGVGGKNTEAFF; CDR3 DNA: TGCGCCAGCAGCTTGGGGGTTGGGGGAAAGAACACTGAAGCTTTCTTT; D gene: -; J gene: TRBJ1-1; clone size: -; V gene: TRBV5-1
CDR3 protein: CASSFTGEGYTF; CDR3 DNA: TGTGCCAGTAGTTTCACAGGGGAAGGCTACACCTTC; D gene: TRBD1; J gene: TRBJ1-2; clone size: -; V gene: TRBV19
CDR3 protein: CASSGGGIYNEQFF; CDR3 DNA: TGTGCCAGCAGTGGGGGCGGGATCTACAATGAGCAGTTCTTC; D gene: -; J gene: TRBJ2-1; clone size: -; V gene: TRBV11-3
CDR3 protein: CASSLSGSVLQETQYF; CDR3 DNA: TGTGCCAGCAGCTTGTCGGGGTCGGTCCTTCAAGAGACCCAGTACTTC; D gene: -; J gene: TRBJ2-5; clone size: few; V gene: TRBV5-5
CDR3 protein: CASEIAGSDTQYF; CDR3 DNA: TGTGCCAGCGAGATAGCGGGCTCAGATACGCAGTATTTT; D gene: TRBD2; J gene: TRBJ2-3; clone size: -; V gene: TRBV27
CDR3 protein: CASSQEAGEWETQYF; CDR3 DNA: TGCGCCAGCAGCCAAGAAGCGGGAGAGTGGGAGACCCAGTACTTC; D gene: TRBD2; J gene: TRBJ2-5; clone size: -; V gene: TRBV4-1
CDR3 protein: CASSPSPGLTNYGYTF; CDR3 DNA: TGTGCCAGCTCACCATCCCCGGGATTAACTAACTATGGCTACACCTTC; D gene: -; J gene: TRBJ1-2; clone size: -; V gene: TRBV18
CDR3 protein: CASSPPGGDEQFF; CDR3 DNA: TGTGCCAGCAGCCCCCCCGGGGGCGATGAGCAGTTCTTC; D gene: -; J gene: TRBJ2-1; clone size: -; V gene: TRBV5-4
CDR3 protein: CASSPGLATDTQYF; CDR3 DNA: TGTGCCAGCAGCCCGGGACTAGCGACAGATACGCAGTATTTT; D gene: TRBD2; J gene: TRBJ2-3; clone size: -; V gene: TRBV9
CDR3 protein: CASSTYRGRETQYF; CDR3 DNA: TGTGCCAGCAGCACCTACAGGGGTCGCGAGACCCAGTACTTC; D gene: TRBD1; J gene: TRBJ2-5; clone size: -; V gene: TRBV11-2
CDR3 protein: CASSSGLAGGRTGELFF; CDR3 DNA: TGTGCCAGCAGCTCCGGCCTGGCGGGCGGGCGCACCGGGGAGCTGTTTTTT; D gene: -; J gene: TRBJ2-2; clone size: few; V gene: TRBV7-9
CDR3 protein: CASTGGGYNEQFF; CDR3 DNA: TGTGCCAGCACAGGGGGGGGCTACAATGAGCAGTTCTTC; D gene: -; J gene: TRBJ2-1; clone size: -; V gene: TRBV6-5
CDR3 protein: CASSPLELAKNIQYF; CDR3 DNA: TGTGCCAGTAGTCCACTAGAGTTAGCCAAAAACATTCAGTACTTC; D gene: -; J gene: TRBJ2-4; clone size: -; V gene: TRBV19
CDR3 protein: CASSLAAAASPYGYTF; CDR3 DNA: TGTGCCAGCAGCTTAGCGGCAGCAGCATCCCCCTATGGCTACACCTTC; D gene: -; J gene: TRBJ1-2; clone size: -; V gene: TRBV7-9
CDR3 protein: CASSRGTPNTQYF; CDR3 DNA: TGCGCCAGCAGCCGCGGGACCCCAAATACGCAGTATTTT; D gene: -; J gene: TRBJ2-3; clone size: -; V gene: TRBV4-3
CDR3 protein: CSVGILASGANVLTF; CDR3 DNA: TGCAGCGTTGGTATCTTGGCCTCTGGGGCCAACGTCCTGACTTTC; D gene: -; J gene: TRBJ2-6; clone size: -; V gene: TRBV29-1
CDR3 protein: CASSASGSTSYEQYF; CDR3 DNA: TGTGCCAGCAGCGCTAGCGGGTCCACCTCCTACGAGCAGTACTTC; D gene: TRBD2; J gene: TRBJ2-7; clone size: -; V gene: TRBV9
CDR3 protein: CASSRSRTSGDTQYF; CDR3 DNA: TGTGCCAGCAGTCGAAGCCGGACTAGCGGAGATACGCAGTATTTT; D gene: TRBD2; J gene: TRBJ2-3; clone size: -; V gene: TRBV27
CDR3 protein: CASSLTASGSINEQYF; CDR3 DNA: TGTGCCAGCAGCTTAACGGCTAGCGGGAGTATCAACGAGCAGTACTTC; D gene: TRBD2; J gene: TRBJ2-7; clone size: once; V gene: TRBV7-3
CDR3 protein: CASSLGGLAGVYPGNEQFF; CDR3 DNA: TGTGCCAGCAGCTTAGGGGGACTAGCGGGAGTCTACCCAGGGAATGAGCAGTTCTTC; D gene: TRBD2; J gene: TRBJ2-1; clone size: -; V gene: TRBV7-3
CDR3 protein: CASSRQRGAQGNTIYF; CDR3 DNA: TGTGCCAGCAGCCGACAGCGGGGGGCACAAGGAAACACCATATATTTT; D gene: -; J gene: TRBJ1-3; clone size: -; V gene: TRBV7-8
CDR3 protein: CASSVGAATTDTQYF; CDR3 DNA: TGTGCCAGCAGCGTAGGGGCAGCGACCACAGATACGCAGTATTTT; D gene: -; J gene: TRBJ2-3; clone size: -; V gene: TRBV9
CDR3 protein: CASSLLPGVVDEQFF; CDR3 DNA: TGTGCCAGCAGCTTACTGCCGGGAGTTGTCGATGAGCAGTTCTTC; D gene: -; J gene: TRBJ2-1; clone size: -; V gene: TRBV11-2
CDR3 protein: CASNLQLTGELFF; CDR3 DNA: TGTGCCAGCAACCTTCAACTCACCGGGGAGCTGTTTTTT; D gene: -; J gene: TRBJ2-2; clone size: -; V gene: TRBV14
CDR3 protein: CASSLDYHTDTQYF; CDR3 DNA: TGTGCTAGCAGCTTAGACTACCACACAGATACGCAGTATTTT; D gene: -; J gene: TRBJ2-3; clone size: -; V gene: TRBV7-7
CDR3 protein: CASSVQTGIYEQYF; CDR3 DNA: TGTGCCAGCAGTGTTCAGACGGGTATCTACGAGCAGTACTTC; D gene: -; J gene: TRBJ2-7; clone size: -; V gene: TRBV2
CDR3 protein: CASSLGTGKHYF; CDR3 DNA: TGTGCCAGCAGCTTGGGGACAGGGAAACACTACTTC; D gene: TRBD1; J gene: TRBJ2-5; clone size: -; V gene: TRBV5-8
CDR3 protein: CASSISPGNTDTQYF; CDR3 DNA: TGTGCCAGTAGTATAAGTCCGGGCAACACAGATACGCAGTATTTT; D gene: -; J gene: TRBJ2-3; clone size: -; V gene: TRBV19
CDR3 protein: CASTSKGAGRMEQYF; CDR3 DNA: TGCGCCAGCACCTCTAAAGGGGCAGGTCGAATGGAGCAGTACTTC; D gene: -; J gene: TRBJ2-7; clone size: -; V gene: TRBV23-1
CDR3 protein: CASSLTRGDTQYF; CDR3 DNA: TGTGCCAGCAGTTTAACCCGAGGTGATACGCAGTATTTT; D gene: -; J gene: TRBJ2-3; clone size: -; V gene: TRBV27
CDR3 protein: CASSVPGQGATDTQYF; CDR3 DNA: TGCGCCAGCAGCGTTCCGGGACAGGGGGCCACAGATACGCAGTATTTT; D gene: TRBD1; J gene: TRBJ2-3; clone size: -; V gene: TRBV5-1
CDR3 protein: CASSRAASDFPDTQYF; CDR3 DNA: TGTGCCAGCAGCAGGGCGGCTAGTGATTTTCCAGATACGCAGTATTTT; D gene: -; J gene: TRBJ2-3; clone size: -; V gene: TRBV5-4
CDR3 protein: CASSLGAAGVVQVGELFF; CDR3 DNA: TGTGCCAGCAGCTTGGGGGCAGCGGGAGTAGTTCAGGTCGGGGAGCTGTTTTTT; D gene: TRBD2; J gene: TRBJ2-2; clone size: -; V gene: TRBV11-2
CDR3 protein: CASSSPTGGLAGYTF; CDR3 DNA: TGTGCCAGCAGTTCTCCGACAGGGGGGCTGGCTGGCTACACCTTC; D gene: TRBD1; J gene: TRBJ1-2; clone size: -; V gene: TRBV28
CDR3 protein: CASSSLPYNEQFF; CDR3 DNA: TGTGCCAGCAGCTCTCTTCCGTACAATGAGCAGTTCTTC; D gene: -; J gene: TRBJ2-1; clone size: -; V gene: TRBV7-6
CDR3 protein: CASSDSGLAKNIQYF; CDR3 DNA: TGTGCCAGCAGCGATAGCGGTTTAGCCAAAAACATTCAGTACTTC; D gene: -; J gene: TRBJ2-4; clone size: many; V gene: TRBV7-2
CDR3 protein: CSVEDRVWETQYF; CDR3 DNA: TGCAGCGTTGAAGATCGTGTTTGGGAGACCCAGTACTTC; D gene: -; J gene: TRBJ2-5; clone size: -; V gene: TRBV29-1
CDR3 protein: CASSINSGLAGGLETQYF; CDR3 DNA: TGTGCCAGTAGTATTAATTCTGGACTAGCGGGAGGACTGGAGACCCAGTACTTC; D gene: TRBD2; J gene: TRBJ2-5; clone size: -; V gene: TRBV19
CDR3 protein: CASSEATGSRQPQHF; CDR3 DNA: TGTGCCAGCAGTGAAGCGACAGGGTCGCGTCAGCCCCAGCATTTT; D gene: TRBD1; J gene: TRBJ1-5; clone size: many; V gene: TRBV6-1
CDR3 protein: CAISELAGGPNEQFF; CDR3 DNA: TGTGCCATCAGCGAACTAGCGGGAGGGCCCAATGAGCAGTTCTTC; D gene: TRBD2; J gene: TRBJ2-1; clone size: -; V gene: TRBV10-3
CDR3 protein: CASSSLRLADGSSNTGELFF; CDR3 DNA: TGTGCCAGCAGTTCCCTCAGACTAGCGGACGGAAGCTCGAACACCGGGGAGCTGTTTTTT; D gene: TRBD2; J gene: TRBJ2-2; clone size: -; V gene: TRBV28
CDR3 protein: CASSIDGQVGEKLFF; CDR3 DNA: TGTGCCAGTAGTATAGATGGACAGGTCGGTGAAAAACTGTTTTTT; D gene: TRBD1; J gene: TRBJ1-4; clone size: -; V gene: TRBV19
CDR3 protein: CASSLGWVTEAFF; CDR3 DNA: TGTGCCAGCAGCTTAGGGTGGGTGACTGAAGCTTTCTTT; D gene: -; J gene: TRBJ1-1; clone size: -; V gene: TRBV11-2
CDR3 protein: CASRLEVNYGYTF; CDR3 DNA: TGTGCCAGCAGATTAGAGGTTAACTATGGCTACACCTTC; D gene: -; J gene: TRBJ1-2; clone size: few; V gene: TRBV2